The 25 T cell receptor beta chains listed next were all sequenced from one sample in a study of response to subunit inactivated influenza vaccine (dated by TCRdb to the late 2010s). Libraries were prepared through RT-PCR. The instrument was an Illumina HiSeq 2500. The raw public data were reprocessed by TCRdb itself: fastp quality trimming at Q25, MiXCR clonotype calling, in-frame beta chains only. A single entry per CDR3 protein holds the most common genes and DNA from its merged rows. In this sample the table shows about 780,000 distinct CDR3 sequences, less than 20% of which occur a single time. Together, the top ten hold roughly 11% of the sample. The specimen was PBMCs from blood, collected 4 to 6 days after vaccination. Every receptor here comes from a man between 45 and 60 years old who received an inactivated influenza vaccine. Donor details come from another sample of the same person, matched by shared clones.

The CDR3 nucleotides read TGTGCCAGCAGGACCGGGCCCCATGAGCAGTTCTTC. Amino acids: CASRTGPHEQFF. The chain is built from TRBV3-1 and TRBJ2-1, with D hard to call. CDR1 is LGHDT and CDR2 is YNNKEL in the germline V gene (reference sequence). CDR3 length: 12 amino acids. V was shortened by 6 bases and J by 8 bases, with 11 bases between the two germline ends.

The CDR3 DNA sequence: TGTGCCATCAGTGATGACAGGGGTTTCGTAGAGACCCAGTACTTC. This codes for CAISDDRGFVETQYF. The gene calls are TRBV10-3 and TRBJ2-5, with 8 bases aligning to TRBD1. CDR3 size: 15 residues. Germline V CDR1 and CDR2: ENHRY, SYGVKD. Trimming removed 3 bases from V and 4 bases from J; junction bases left unmatched: 7.

The chain carries TRBV4-2 and TRBJ2-1, with 11 bases lining up with TRBD2. Germline CDR1 LGHNA, CDR2 YNFKEQ. After removal of 0 bases from V and 6 bases from J, the junction contained 7 bases not matched to a gene. The CDR3 contains 17 residues. This CDR3 reads CASSQDGASGRSNEQFF. CDR3 nucleotides: TGTGCCAGCAGCCAAGATGGTGCTAGCGGGAGGTCCAATGAGCAGTTCTTC.

The DNA for the CDR3 is TGTGCCAGCAGCCAGGGACTAGCGGCAACTTACGAGCAGTACTTC. This encodes CASSQGLAATYEQYF. V and J are TRBV11-2 and TRBJ2-7; 11 positions match TRBD2. The CDR3 is 15 amino acids. CDR1 SGHAT and CDR2 FQNNGV come from the germline V gene. V lost 5 bases and J lost 4; bases outside the gene matches: 7. Supplemented by reference TRBV11-2 and TRBJ2-7, the full variable domain reads EAGVAQSPRYKIIEKRQSVAFWCNPISGHATLYWYQQILGQGPKLLIQFQNNGVVDDSQLPKDRFSAERLKGVDSTLKIQPAKLEDSAVYLCASSQGLAATYEQYFGPGTRLTVT.

The V and J genes are TRBV7-3 and TRBJ2-1, with D hard to call. This CDR3 comprises 16 residues. V was cut by 2 bases and J by 5 bases, with 16 bases left in between. Germline CDR1 SGHTA, CDR2 FQGTGA. CDR3 in amino acids: CASSLYRLSPNNEQFF. Here the CDR3 DNA reads TGTGCCAGCAGCTTATATCGGCTATCACCTAACAATGAGCAGTTCTTC.

In this sample, this clonotype turned up once. This sequence joins TRBV28 and TRBJ2-7, with D possibly TRBD2 on 6 matching bases. The ends were cut back, 6 bases at V and 7 bases at J, with 16 bases in the middle. CDR3 size: 13 residues. Germline CDR1 MDHEN, CDR2 SYDVKM. CDR3 in DNA: TGTGCCAGCAGACCCGGGCCCCGGGAGGAGCAGTACTTC. Encoded protein: CASRPGPREEQYF.

This clonotype occurred a few times. V usage is TRBV5-1 and J usage is TRBJ2-7; 14 bases agree with TRBD2. The CDR3 totals 16 residues. With V trimmed by 4 bases and J by 3 bases, 6 bases remained unmatched. Germline CDR1 is SGHRS and CDR2 is YFSETQ. For the CDR3, the DNA is TGCGCCAGCAGCCTCGGACTAGCGGGAGGATACTACGAGCAGTACTTC. It translates to CASSLGLAGGYYEQYF.

The genes are TRBV7-2 and TRBJ2-5; TRBD2 might be the D (7 bases). CDR3 length: 15 amino acids. The germline CDR1 and CDR2 sequences are SGHTA and FQGNSA. Deletions cut 5 bases from V and 5 bases from J, with 18 bases between. CDR3 protein: CASSPNGGLRETQYF. The DNA of the CDR3 is TGTGCCAGCAGCCCAAACGGGGGGCTCAGGGAGACCCAGTACTTC. The whole variable domain, filled in from reference TRBV7-2 and TRBJ2-5, reads GAGVSQSPSNKVTEKGKDVELRCDPISGHTALYWYRQSLGQGLEFLIYFQGNSAPDKSGLPSDRFSAERTGGSVSTLTIQRTQQEDSAVYLCASSPNGGLRETQYFGPGTRLLVL.

In nucleotides, the CDR3 is TGTGCCAGCAGCCTCCTCGACAAGAACACTGAAGCTTTCTTT. It encodes CASSLLDKNTEAFF. The rearrangement links TRBV3-1 to TRBJ1-1; no reliable D call. The CDR3 has 14 residues. V was clipped by 4 bases and J by 1 base, with 10 bases between them. The germline gives CDR1 LGHDT, CDR2 YNNKEL (reference sequence).

This clonotype was recorded only once. The chain links TRBV7-2 to TRBJ2-7; D may match TRBD1 or TRBD2 (5 bases each). CDR1 and CDR2 (germline): SGHTA, FQGNSA. V was cut by 4 bases and J by 2 bases, with 15 bases left in between. The CDR3 has 15 residues. The CDR3 DNA is TGTGCCAGCAGCTCCGTCGGGACGATTGCCTACGAGCAGTACTTC. Encoded protein: CASSSVGTIAYEQYF.

This chain links TRBV5-1 with TRBJ2-2; 7 bases align to TRBD1. Trimming at V came to 3 bases and at J to 7 bases, leaving 9 bases not matched to a gene. The CDR3 contains 15 residues. The germline V gene has CDR1 SGHRS and CDR2 YFSETQ. The CDR3 DNA reads TGCGCCAGCAGCTCATACGGACAGGCAGGCGGGGAGCTGTTTTTT. It specifies CASSSYGQAGGELFF.

The V and J genes are TRBV6-2 or TRBV6-3 and TRBJ2-4, with TRBD2 as a possible D gene (7 bases). The CDR3 is made up of 14 amino acids. Trimming took 2 bases from V and 7 from J, leaving 12 bases between them. The germline V gene encodes CDR1 MNHEY and CDR2 SVGEGT. The CDR3 loop reads CASSYGGGGNIQYF. The CDR3, as DNA: TGTGCCAGCAGTTACGGCGGGGGCGGGAACATTCAGTACTTC.

This chain joins TRBV27 and TRBJ1-2, with D perhaps matching TRBD1 (6 bases). The CDR3 totals 13 residues. V was trimmed by 2 bases and J by 6 bases, leaving 10 bases between them. Germline assignment: CDR1 MNHEY and CDR2 SMNVEV (reference sequence). CDR3 sequence: CASSLNRVHGYTF. In DNA form, the CDR3 reads TGTGCCAGCAGTTTAAACAGGGTGCATGGCTACACCTTC.

The table lists this clonotype with many counts. This chain connects TRBV20-1 to TRBJ2-2; D remains ambiguous. V was pared by 3 bases and J by 2 bases, with 13 bases between. The CDR3 runs 15 residues. The germline V gene encodes CDR1 DFQATT and CDR2 SNEGSKA (reference sequence). For the CDR3, the DNA is TGCAGTGCTAGGGCTCGGGCGAGTAACACCGGGGAGCTGTTTTTT. Its protein is CSARARASNTGELFF.

The chain couples TRBV18 to TRBJ2-7, with TRBD1 matching over 8 bases. The CDR3 runs 16 residues. The trim removed 3 bases at V and 0 bases at J, leaving 7 bases unmatched. Germline loops: CDR1 KGHSH, CDR2 LQKENI. The CDR3 DNA reads TGTGCCAGCTCACCGACGACAGGGGCCAGCTCCTACGAGCAGTACTTC. Translated: CASSPTTGASSYEQYF. Full variable domain (outside the CDR3, taken from reference TRBV18 and TRBJ2-7): NAGVMQNPRHLVRRRGQEARLRCSPMKGHSHVYWYRQLPEEGLKFMVYLQKENIIDESGMPKERFSAEFPKEGPSILRIQQVVRGDSAAYFCASSPTTGASSYEQYFGPGTRLTVT.

The rearrangement uses TRBV9 and TRBJ2-4; 9 bases are a match to TRBD2. CDR1 SGDLS and CDR2 YYNGEE come from the germline V gene. With 3 bases clipped from V and 8 bases from J, the junction kept 12 bases outside the gene matches. The CDR3 loop spans 16 amino acids. CDR3 amino acids: CASSGLAEWGRDIQYF. CDR3 sequence (DNA): TGTGCCAGCAGCGGACTAGCGGAGTGGGGGAGAGACATTCAGTACTTC.

The chain employs TRBV9 and TRBJ2-7, with 8 bases lining up with TRBD2. This CDR3 contains 15 residues. The V gene's germline CDR1 is SGDLS and CDR2 YYNGEE. The J segment lost 8 bases and the V segment lost 4 bases, leaving 14 bases of the junction unmatched. The CDR3 sequence: CASSLSSGSLVQQYF. The CDR3 DNA is TGTGCCAGCAGCTTATCTAGCGGGTCCCTGGTACAGCAGTACTTC.

This clonotype was recorded a few times. This rearrangement joins TRBV5-1 to TRBJ2-2, with 9 bases lining up with TRBD1. V dropped 4 bases and J dropped 5; count of bases not matched to a gene: 9. The length of the CDR3 is 16 residues. In germline, CDR1 is SGHRS, CDR2 YFSETQ. CDR3 in DNA: TGCGCCAGCAGCCCCCCACAGGGGGCGTTTACCGGGGAGCTGTTTTTT. Protein product: CASSPPQGAFTGELFF.

In this sample, this clonotype turned up a few times. This chain joins TRBV29-1 and TRBJ2-7; 9 bases line up with TRBD1. CDR1 SQVTM and CDR2 ANQGSEA come from the germline V gene. This CDR3 has 13 amino acids. The ends lost 6 bases at V and 6 bases at J; junction bases unmatched: 9. DNA for the CDR3: TGCAGCGTCCAGGACAGGGGTAGAGGCGAGCAGTACTTC. The encoded protein is CSVQDRGRGEQYF.

The chain has TRBV7-2 and TRBJ2-5; 8 bases are shared with TRBD2. Germline-derived CDR1 and CDR2 are SGHTA and FQGNSA. The CDR3 totals 15 residues. Trimming took 7 bases from V and 5 from J; bases not matched to a gene: 12. The CDR3: CASTLSGGRRETQYF. The CDR3 nucleotides are TGTGCCAGCACCCTTTCCGGCGGGAGGAGGGAGACCCAGTACTTC.

The V and J genes are TRBV6-1 and TRBJ2-1; a weak D match, TRBD2 (7 bases). Germline V CDR1 and CDR2: MNHNS, SASEGT. Trimming took 7 bases from V and 8 from J, leaving 21 bases between them. The CDR3 is made up of 15 amino acids. The CDR3 DNA reads TGTGCCAGCACTCTAGGGGGAGGGCCCGGCGATGAGCAGTTCTTC. Amino acid sequence: CASTLGGGPGDEQFF.

This clonotype was counted a few times. CDR3 DNA: TGTGCCAGCAGATCAACAGTGGGGGGGCCCCAGCATTTT. Protein product: CASRSTVGGPQHF. The V gene is TRBV2, the J gene TRBJ1-5, with D maybe TRBD1 (5 bases). The CDR3 runs 13 residues. Germline V gene lookup returns CDR1 SNHLY and CDR2 FYNNEI. Deletions cut 6 bases from V and 9 bases from J, with 15 bases between.

V gene TRBV7-2 combines with J gene TRBJ2-7, with D possibly matching TRBD1 (5 bases). CDR3 length: 13 residues. Trimming shortened V by 3 bases and J by 1 base, and 7 bases separated the two germline ends. The germline CDR1 and CDR2 sequences are SGHTA and FQGNSA. DNA for the CDR3: TGTGCCAGCAGCTTGGACATGTCCTACGAGCAGTACTTC. Residues: CASSLDMSYEQYF.

This rearrangement joins TRBV10-3 to TRBJ1-1; possible D gene TRBD1, 5 bases. V was cut by 2 bases and J by 2 bases, with 18 bases left in between. This CDR3 is 17 amino acids long. The germline V gene has CDR1 ENHRY and CDR2 SYGVKD. The CDR3 reads CAISESRWGDGNTEAFF. The DNA of the CDR3 is TGTGCCATCAGTGAGAGCAGATGGGGGGACGGAAACACTGAAGCTTTCTTT.

The chain uses TRBV7-9 and TRBJ1-3; 9 bases are shared with TRBD1. The CDR3 covers 16 residues. Unmatched junction bases numbered 6, after V lost 5 bases and J lost 1 base. Germline V gene sequence: CDR1 SEHNR, CDR2 FQNEAQ (reference sequence). CDR3 in amino acids: CASSIQGAPSGNTIYF. As DNA, the CDR3 is TGTGCCAGCAGCATACAGGGGGCGCCTTCTGGAAACACCATATATTTT. Filled out from reference TRBV7-9 and TRBJ1-3, the complete variable domain reads DTGVSQNPRHKITKRGQNVTFRCDPISEHNRLYWYRQTLGQGPEFLTYFQNEAQLEKSRLLSDRFSAERPKGSFSTLEIQRTEQGDSAMYLCASSIQGAPSGNTIYFGEGSWLTVV.